This T cell receptor (beta chain) was recorded in a study of vaccination and CD4 T cells after COVID-19. Germline CDR1 and CDR2: WSHSY and SAAADI. This CDR3 spans 13 amino acids. V lost 10 bases, J lost 1 base, and 11 bases lay in between. The treatment is: roughly 11-day PBMC culture with coronavirus spike peptide pools or control peptides (ViraFEST assay). At days 3 and 7, half the medium was exchanged for fresh IL-2 medium. Study outcomes and limitations: The median proportion of reactive clones detected only post-vaccination in convalescent patients was 85% to 90%.

Details on this clonotype: Its cognate antigen is unknown.

Sequenced with the Oncomine TCR Beta short-read assay was DNA taken from cultured CD4+ T cells. The source of extracted genomic DNA was cultured CD4+ T cells. TCRdb fed the PCR reads into MiXCR, producing one record per CDR3 protein. The data contain around 19,000 distinct CDR3 sequences, about 52% of them singletons. The sequence came from a human donor who had recovered from COVID-19. The chain employs TRBV10-2 and TRBJ1-5; D might be TRBD1 (6 bases). The sample comprised CD4+ T cells from blood, cultured in vitro. The CDR3 DNA is TGCGCCACCCAGGACAGAAGCAATCAGCCCCAGCATTTT. Its protein is CATQDRSNQPQHF.